Below, 10 T cell receptor beta chains from the same sample are listed, as sequenced in a study of blood T cell repertoires in COVID-19 (dated by TCRdb to the early 2020s). Library preparation employed the immunoSEQ multiplex PCR assay. TCRdb's version of the immuneACCESS table is confined to in-frame rearrangements and falls short of the full clone set. An unresolved V gene accounts for under half of the shortfall where checked; the remainder is of unknown origin. The sample table lists about 220,000 clones, 90% of them with a count of one. Of the sample, about 15% is held by the ten largest clones. The sample consisted of PBMCs or T cells enriched from blood (not recorded which). The source is a man aged 25-45 years who had been exposed to COVID-19.

The chain links TRBV18 to TRBJ2-1, with TRBD1 identical over 8 bases. Germline CDR1 is KGHSH and CDR2 is LQKENI. The CDR3 covers 15 residues. Trimming at V came to 3 bases and at J to 8 bases, leaving 9 bases not matched to a gene. The CDR3 loop is CASSPPYSGGDEQFF. In DNA form, the CDR3 reads TGTGCCAGCTCACCCCCTTATTCAGGGGGCGATGAGCAGTTCTTC.

CDR3 loop: CASSPDRDYGYTF. CDR3 nucleotides: TGTGCCAGCAGTCCTGACAGGGATTATGGCTACACCTTC. The chain employs TRBV11-2 and TRBJ1-2, with 7 bases lining up with TRBD1. The length of the CDR3 is 13 residues. Trimming removed 6 bases from V and 5 bases from J; junction bases left unmatched: 6. Germline CDR1 SGHAT, CDR2 FQNNGV.

The V gene is TRBV5-8, the J gene TRBJ2-3; tentative D call: TRBD1 (6 bases). V was trimmed by 0 bases and J by 6 bases, leaving 17 bases between them. Germline V CDR1 and CDR2: SGHTS, YDEGEE. The CDR3 extends over 16 amino acids. The CDR3 bases are TGTGCCAGCAGCTTGGGGACAGAACCCTCCTCGGATACGCAGTATTTT. Its protein is CASSLGTEPSSDTQYF. Filled out from reference TRBV5-8 and TRBJ2-3, the complete variable domain reads EAGVTQSPTHLIKTRGQQATLRCSPISGHTSVYWYQQALGLGLQFLLWYDEGEERNRGNFPPRFSGRQFPNYSSELNVNALELEDSALYLCASSLGTEPSSDTQYFGPGTRLTVL.

CDR3 DNA: TGTGCCAGCAACCCAACTAACACCGGGGAGCTGTTTTTT. Its translation: CASNPTNTGELFF. The rearrangement links TRBV7-2 to TRBJ2-2; D is unclear. The CDR3 sequence is 13 residues long. The germline V gene has CDR1 SGHTA and CDR2 FQGNSA. V dropped 7 bases and J dropped 2 bases, with 8 bases sitting between them.

V usage is TRBV21-1 and J usage is TRBJ1-5; TRBD1 is taken as the D call from the table, unchecked against the DNA. TRBV21-1 is a recognized pseudogene. The CDR3 totals 15 residues. CDR3 sequence reads: CASSKSSSRGQPQHF. DNA of the CDR3: TGTGCCAGCAGCAAGTCGTCGTCTAGGGGTCAGCCCCAGCATTTT.

This clone was detected a few times. The chain has TRBV6-5 and TRBJ1-5; D possibly corresponds to TRBD1 (5 bases). From germline, CDR1 is MNHEY and CDR2 SVGAGI. V was trimmed by 4 bases and J by 2 bases, leaving 12 bases between them. The CDR3 sequence is 15 residues long. The CDR3 DNA reads TGTGCCAGCAGTTCCACCGGGGGTGGCAATCAGCCCCAGCATTTT. Translation: CASSSTGGGNQPQHF.

The V gene is TRBV2, the J gene TRBJ2-7; 10 bases map to TRBD2. The CDR3 length is 14 residues. J gave up 4 bases and V 7 bases, and 7 bases lay outside the gene matches. Germline loops: CDR1 SNHLY, CDR2 FYNNEI. DNA of the CDR3: TGTGCCAGCAAGATAGCGGGGGGACTGTACGAGCAGTACTTC. It codes for CASKIAGGLYEQYF.

The sample holds one count of this clone. The chain is built from TRBV3-1 (or the pseudogene TRBV3-2) and TRBJ1-1; 8 nucleotides match TRBD1. There are 13 residues in the CDR3. Looked up from germline, CDR1 is LGHDT and CDR2 is YNNKEL (reference sequence). The ends lost 2 bases at V and 7 bases at J; junction bases unmatched: 3. This CDR3 is CASSQRQGSEAFF. DNA for the CDR3: TGTGCCAGCAGCCAAAGACAGGGGAGTGAAGCTTTCTTT.

This chain uses TRBV7-3 with TRBJ1-5; D uncertain. Germline V CDR1 and CDR2: SGHTA, FQGTGA. This CDR3 is built from 14 residues. V lost 1 base and J 3 bases, leaving 7 bases between the germline ends. The CDR3 region has the DNA TGTGCCAGCAGCTTAAATCTTCCCAATCAGCCCCAGCATTTT. Protein sequence: CASSLNLPNQPQHF. Full variable domain (missing parts from reference TRBV7-3 and TRBJ1-5): GAGVSQTPSNKVTEKGKYVELRCDPISGHTALYWYRQSLGQGPEFLIYFQGTGAADDSGLPNDRFFAVRPEGSVSTLKIQRTERGDSAVYLCASSLNLPNQPQHFGDGTRLSIL.

The J gene is TRBJ2-1, the V gene TRBV13; D may be TRBD2 (7 bases). Per the germline V gene, CDR1 is PRHDT and CDR2 is FYEKMQ (reference sequence). There are 12 residues in the CDR3. Trimming took off 11 bases at V and 8 bases at J, with 16 bases between the two ends. The CDR3: CAGGATPDEQFF. The CDR3 bases are TGTGCCGGGGGGGCTACCCCGGATGAGCAGTTCTTC.